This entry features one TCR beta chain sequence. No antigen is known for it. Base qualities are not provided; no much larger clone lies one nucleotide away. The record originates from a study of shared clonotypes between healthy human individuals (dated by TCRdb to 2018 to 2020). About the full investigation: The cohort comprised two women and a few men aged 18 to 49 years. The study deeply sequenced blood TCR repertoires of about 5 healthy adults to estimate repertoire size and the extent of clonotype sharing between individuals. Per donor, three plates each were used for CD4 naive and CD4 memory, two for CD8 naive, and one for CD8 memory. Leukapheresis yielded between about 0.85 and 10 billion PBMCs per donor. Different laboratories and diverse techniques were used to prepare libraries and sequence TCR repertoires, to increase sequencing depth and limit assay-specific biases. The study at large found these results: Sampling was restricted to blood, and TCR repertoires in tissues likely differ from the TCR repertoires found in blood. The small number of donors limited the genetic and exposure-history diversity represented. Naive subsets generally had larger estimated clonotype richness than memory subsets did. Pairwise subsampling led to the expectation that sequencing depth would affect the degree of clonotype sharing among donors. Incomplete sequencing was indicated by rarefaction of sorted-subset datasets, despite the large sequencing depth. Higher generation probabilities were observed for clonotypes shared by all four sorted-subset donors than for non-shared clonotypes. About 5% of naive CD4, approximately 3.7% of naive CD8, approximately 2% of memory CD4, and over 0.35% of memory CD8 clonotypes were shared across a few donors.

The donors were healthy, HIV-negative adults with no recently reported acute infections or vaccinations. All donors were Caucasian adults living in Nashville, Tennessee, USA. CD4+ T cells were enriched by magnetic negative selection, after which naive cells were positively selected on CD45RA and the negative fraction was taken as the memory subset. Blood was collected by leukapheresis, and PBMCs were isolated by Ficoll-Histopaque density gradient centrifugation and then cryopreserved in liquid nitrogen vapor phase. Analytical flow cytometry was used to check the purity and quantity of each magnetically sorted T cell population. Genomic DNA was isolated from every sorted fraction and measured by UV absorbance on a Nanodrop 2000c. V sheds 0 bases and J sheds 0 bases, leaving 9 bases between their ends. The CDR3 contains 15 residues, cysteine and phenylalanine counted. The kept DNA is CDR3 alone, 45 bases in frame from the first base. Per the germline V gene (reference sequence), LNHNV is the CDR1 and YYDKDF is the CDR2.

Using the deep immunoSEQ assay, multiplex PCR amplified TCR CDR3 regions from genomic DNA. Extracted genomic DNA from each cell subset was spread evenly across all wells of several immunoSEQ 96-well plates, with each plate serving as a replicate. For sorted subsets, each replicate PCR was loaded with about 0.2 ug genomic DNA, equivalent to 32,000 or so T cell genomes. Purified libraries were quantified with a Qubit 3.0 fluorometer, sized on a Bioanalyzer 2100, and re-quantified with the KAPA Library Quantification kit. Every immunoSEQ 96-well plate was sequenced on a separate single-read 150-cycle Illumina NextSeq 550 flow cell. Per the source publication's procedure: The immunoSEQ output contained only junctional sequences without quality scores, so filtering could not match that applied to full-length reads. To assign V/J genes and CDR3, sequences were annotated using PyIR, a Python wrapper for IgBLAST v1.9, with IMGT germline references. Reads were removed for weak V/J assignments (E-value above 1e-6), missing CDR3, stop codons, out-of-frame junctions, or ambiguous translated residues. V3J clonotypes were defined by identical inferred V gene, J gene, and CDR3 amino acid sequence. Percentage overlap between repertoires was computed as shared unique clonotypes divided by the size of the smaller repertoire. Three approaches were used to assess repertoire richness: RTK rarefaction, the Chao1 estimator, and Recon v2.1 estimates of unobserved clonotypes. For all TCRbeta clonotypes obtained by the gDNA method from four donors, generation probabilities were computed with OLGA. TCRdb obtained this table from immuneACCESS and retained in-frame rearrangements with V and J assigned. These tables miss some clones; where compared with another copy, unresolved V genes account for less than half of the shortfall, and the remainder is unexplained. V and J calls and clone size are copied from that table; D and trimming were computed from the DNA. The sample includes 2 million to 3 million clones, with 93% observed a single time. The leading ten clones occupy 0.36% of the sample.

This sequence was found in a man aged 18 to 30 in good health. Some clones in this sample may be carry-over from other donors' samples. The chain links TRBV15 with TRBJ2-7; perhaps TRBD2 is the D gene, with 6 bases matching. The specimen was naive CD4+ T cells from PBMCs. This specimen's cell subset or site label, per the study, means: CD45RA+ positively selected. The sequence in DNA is TGTGCCACCAGCAGAGACACTAGCCTCTCCTACGAGCAGTACTTC. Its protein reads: CATSRDTSLSYEQYF.